This T cell receptor beta chain appears in the sequencing data of a study of blood T cell repertoires in COVID-19. Study in general: Sites across the United States, Italy and Spain contributed samples from acute and convalescent COVID-19. The analysed material was cDNA or gDNA that came from T cells, B-cell-depleted T cells, or PBMCs.

Per the original data handling: Amplified reference gene primers provided the basis for estimating nucleated cell counts. Sequenced by immunoSEQ multiplex PCR; TCRdb stores in-frame clones only, minus some. V and J calls and clone size come straight from that table; D and trimming were deduced from the DNA. The sample lists tens of thousands of clones, more than 80% occurring once. CDR3 size: 14 residues. The V gene lost 4 bases and the J gene lost 5 bases, with 14 bases spanning the gap. CDR1 and CDR2 (germline): ENHRY, SYGVKD. This clone was seen only a few times. The sequencing input was peripheral blood. The chain has TRBV10-3 and TRBJ1-2; no reliable D call. The TCR sequence derives from a woman between 55 and 75 years old with acute or convalescent COVID-19. The CDR3 protein is CAISVEFSGYGYTF. Here the CDR3 DNA reads TGTGCCATCAGTGTTGAATTCTCGGGGTATGGCTACACCTTC.